The entry below describes one TCR beta chain. Antigen specificity is unknown. These data originate in a study of T cell clones after liver transplantation. Study context: Immunosuppression withdrawal was tried within 2 years after liver transplantation in this trial. TCRbeta sequencing after a pre-transplant mixed lymphocyte reaction identified graft-donor-reactive clones, later tracked in post-transplant blood.

TCRdb's table, derived via immunoSEQ multiplex PCR, lists solely in-frame clones and lacks some. The table records some 70,000 clones, more than 90% of them present only once. Study results and caveats: Small, mixed patient groups and varying post-transplant times limit these conclusions. In 5 of 8 subjects, circulating graft-donor-reactive CD4 TCRbeta sequences fell significantly after transplant.

Germline values: CDR1 SQVTM, CDR2 ANQGSEA. The CDR3 sequence is 12 residues long. The V gene lost 8 bases and the J gene lost 0 bases, with 8 bases spanning the gap. Material: CD4+ T cells from blood, obtained before liver transplant. The TCR was taken from a human donor who received a liver transplant. The gene calls are TRBV29-1 and TRBJ2-1; the D gene could be TRBD1 or TRBD2 (5 bases each). The CDR3 here is CSTRGSYNEQFF. DNA for the CDR3: TGCAGCACGAGGGGCTCCTACAATGAGCAGTTCTTC.